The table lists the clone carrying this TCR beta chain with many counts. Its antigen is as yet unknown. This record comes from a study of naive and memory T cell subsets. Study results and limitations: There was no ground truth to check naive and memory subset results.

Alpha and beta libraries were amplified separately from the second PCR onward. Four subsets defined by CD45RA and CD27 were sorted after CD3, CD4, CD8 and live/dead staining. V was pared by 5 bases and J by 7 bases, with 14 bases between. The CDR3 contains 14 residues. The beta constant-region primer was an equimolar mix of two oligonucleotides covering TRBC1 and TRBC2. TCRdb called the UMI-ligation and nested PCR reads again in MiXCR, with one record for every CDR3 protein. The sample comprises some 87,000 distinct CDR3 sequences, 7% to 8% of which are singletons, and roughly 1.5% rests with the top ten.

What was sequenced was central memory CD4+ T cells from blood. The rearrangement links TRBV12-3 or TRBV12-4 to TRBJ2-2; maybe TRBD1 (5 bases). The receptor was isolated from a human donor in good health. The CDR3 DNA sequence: TGTGCCAGCAGTGGCAGGGTCGGTGGCGGGGAGCTGTTTTTT. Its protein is CASSGRVGGGELFF.